This T cell receptor (beta chain) was found in a study of blood T cell repertoires in COVID-19. To note about this clone: Other nucleotide sequences from this sample produce the same CDR3.

The participants were between about 18 and 90 years old and came from 20 to 30 US areas. Participants reported their clinical history, and cohort assignment relied on those reports. Germline values: CDR1 SGHRS, CDR2 YFSETQ. Trimming took 4 bases from V and 4 from J; bases not matched to a gene: 6. This CDR3 is 14 amino acids long. In the authors' methods: Estimated nucleated cell counts came from reference gene primer amplification. This table comes from immunoSEQ multiplex PCR, and its TCRdb copy is limited to in-frame clones, with some not included. V and J calls and clone size are as listed in that table; D and trimming were resolved from the DNA. Of 400,000 or so clones in the sample, approximately 91% were seen once.

The chain carries TRBV5-1 and TRBJ1-1, with 8 bases lining up with TRBD1. This clonotype was obtained from a woman aged 40 to 50 with acute COVID-19. The sample taken for sequencing was PBMCs or T cells enriched from blood (not recorded which). CDR3 DNA: TGCGCCAGCAGCCCCGGACAGGGCGGCACTGAAGCTTTCTTT. Translating it yields CASSPGQGGTEAFF. The whole variable domain, remainder taken from reference TRBV5-1 and TRBJ1-1, is KAGVTQTPRYLIKTRGQQVTLSCSPISGHRSVSWYQQTPGQGLQFLFEYFSETQRNKGNFPGRFSGRQFSNSRSEMNVSTLELGDSALYLCASSPGQGGTEAFFGQGTRLTVV.